The T cell receptor (beta chain) under discussion was sequenced for a study of T-cell memory formation after mild COVID-19. This CDR3 has 14 amino acids. Between the trimmed V and J ends, which lost 7 bases and 1 base, there was a span of 13 bases. Germline V CDR1 and CDR2: SEHNR, FQNEAQ (reference sequence). Amplification by 5'RACE using constant-segment primers produced TCR alpha and TCR beta cDNA libraries that carried sample barcodes and UMIs. TCRdb used MiXCR to reprocess the 5' RACE reads, holding one entry per CDR3 protein. The sample lists about 180,000 distinct CDR3 sequences, roughly 16% seen once, with about 2.1% in the top ten.

This chain joins TRBV7-9 and TRBJ1-1, with D unclear. The sequence came from an adult woman who had mild COVID-19 (a few samples of this study predate the infection). Cell type and time point are not known. The sequencing sample was made of PBMCs or a T cell subset sorted from them (not recorded which). CDR3 protein: CASNVHGPNTEAFF. The CDR3 coding sequence is TGTGCCAGCAATGTCCACGGGCCGAACACTGAAGCTTTCTTT.